What follows is one TCR beta chain and its context. The sample originates from a study of CD8+CD57+ T cells in acquired aplastic anemia. Genomic DNA, serving as template, underwent TCR beta VDJ and CDR3 profiling. TCRdb called the reads again in MiXCR, with one record for every CDR3 protein. The sample includes tens of thousands of distinct CDR3 sequences, approximately 46% seen only once; the top ten take approximately 70%. This receptor was taken from a human donor in good health, serving as a control. Sequenced: sorted CD4+, CD8+, or CD8+CD57+ T cells (not recorded which) from PBMCs.

As DNA, the CDR3 is TGTGCCATCAGTGAAGGAGGGCAGAGCACAGATACGCAGTATTTT. Translation: CAISEGGQSTDTQYF. The chain carries TRBV10-3 and TRBJ2-3; D may be TRBD2 (6 bases). The CDR3 loop spans 15 amino acids. V lost 3 bases to trimming and J lost 0 bases, with 10 bases between them. Per germline, CDR1 ENHRY and CDR2 SYGVKD.